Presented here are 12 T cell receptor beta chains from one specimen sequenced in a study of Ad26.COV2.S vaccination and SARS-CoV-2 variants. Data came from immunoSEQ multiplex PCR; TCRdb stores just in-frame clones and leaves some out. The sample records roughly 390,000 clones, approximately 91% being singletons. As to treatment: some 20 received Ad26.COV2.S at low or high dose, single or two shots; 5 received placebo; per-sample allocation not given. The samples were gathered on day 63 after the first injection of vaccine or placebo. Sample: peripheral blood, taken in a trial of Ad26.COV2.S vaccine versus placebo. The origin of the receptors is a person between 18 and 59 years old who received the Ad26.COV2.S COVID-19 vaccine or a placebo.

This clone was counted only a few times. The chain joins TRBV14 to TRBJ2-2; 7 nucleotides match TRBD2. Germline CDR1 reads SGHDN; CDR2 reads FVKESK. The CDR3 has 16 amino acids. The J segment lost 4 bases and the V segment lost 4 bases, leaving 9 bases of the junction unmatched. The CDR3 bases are TGTGCCAGCAGCCCGATTGGGGAGGGACCCACCGGGGAGCTGTTTTTT. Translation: CASSPIGEGPTGELFF.

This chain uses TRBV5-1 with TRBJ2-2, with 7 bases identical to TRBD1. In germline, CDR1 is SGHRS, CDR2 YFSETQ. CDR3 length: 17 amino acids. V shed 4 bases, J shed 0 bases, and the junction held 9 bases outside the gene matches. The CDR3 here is CASSQIAGTANTGELFF. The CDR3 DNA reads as TGCGCCAGCAGCCAAATCGCCGGGACAGCGAACACCGGGGAGCTGTTTTTT. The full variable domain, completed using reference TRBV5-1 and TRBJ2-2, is KAGVTQTPRYLIKTRGQQVTLSCSPISGHRSVSWYQQTPGQGLQFLFEYFSETQRNKGNFPGRFSGRQFSNSRSEMNVSTLELGDSALYLCASSQIAGTANTGELFFGEGSRLTVL.

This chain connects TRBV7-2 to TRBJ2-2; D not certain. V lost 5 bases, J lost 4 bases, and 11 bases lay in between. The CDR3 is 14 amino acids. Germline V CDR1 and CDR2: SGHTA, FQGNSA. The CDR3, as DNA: TGTGCCAGCAGCCCGTCATCTGTCACCGGGGAGCTGTTTTTT. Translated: CASSPSSVTGELFF.

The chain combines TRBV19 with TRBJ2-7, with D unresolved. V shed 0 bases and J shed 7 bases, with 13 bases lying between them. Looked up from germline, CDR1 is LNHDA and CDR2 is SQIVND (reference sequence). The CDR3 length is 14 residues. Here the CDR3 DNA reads TGTGCCAGTAGTATAGATTTGACAAGCCGGGAGCAGTACTTC. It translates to CASSIDLTSREQYF.

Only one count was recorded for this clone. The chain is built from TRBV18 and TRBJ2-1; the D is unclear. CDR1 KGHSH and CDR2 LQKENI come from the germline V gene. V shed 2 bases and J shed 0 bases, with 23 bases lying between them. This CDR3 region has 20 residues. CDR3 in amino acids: CASSPSATTHTEASYNEQFF. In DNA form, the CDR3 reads TGTGCCAGCTCACCATCGGCGACCACTCACACAGAAGCCTCCTACAATGAGCAGTTCTTC.

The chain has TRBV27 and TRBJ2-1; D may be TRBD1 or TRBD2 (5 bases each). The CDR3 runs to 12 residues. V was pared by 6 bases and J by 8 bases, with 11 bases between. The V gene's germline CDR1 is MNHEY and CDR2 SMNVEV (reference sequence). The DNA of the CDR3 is TGTGCCAGCAGCCCCATGGGGGATGAGCAGTTCTTC. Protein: CASSPMGDEQFF.

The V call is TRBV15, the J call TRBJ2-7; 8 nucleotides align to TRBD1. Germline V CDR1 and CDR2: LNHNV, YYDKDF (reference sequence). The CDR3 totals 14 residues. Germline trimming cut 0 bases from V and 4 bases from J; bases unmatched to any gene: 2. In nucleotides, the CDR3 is TGTGCCACCAGCAGAGACAGGGGGCTGTACGAGCAGTACTTC. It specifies CATSRDRGLYEQYF.

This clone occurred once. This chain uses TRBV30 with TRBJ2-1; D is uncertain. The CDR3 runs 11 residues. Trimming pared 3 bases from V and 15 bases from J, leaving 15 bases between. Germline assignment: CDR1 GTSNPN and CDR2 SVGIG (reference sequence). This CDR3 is CAWRGWGMGFF. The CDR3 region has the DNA TGTGCCTGGAGAGGCTGGGGAATGGGGTTCTTC. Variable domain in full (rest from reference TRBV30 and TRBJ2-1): SQTIHQWPATLVQPVGSPLSLECTVEGTSNPNLYWYRQAAGRGLQLLFYSVGIGQISSEVPQNLSASRPQDRQFILSSKKLLLSDSGFYLCAWRGWGMGFFGPGTRLTVL.

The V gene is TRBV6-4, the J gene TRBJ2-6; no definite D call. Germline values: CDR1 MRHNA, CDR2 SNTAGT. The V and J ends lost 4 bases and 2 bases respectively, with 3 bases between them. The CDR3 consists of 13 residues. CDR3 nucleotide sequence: TGTGCCAGCAGTGTGGCTGGGGCCAACGTCCTGACTTTC. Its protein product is CASSVAGANVLTF.

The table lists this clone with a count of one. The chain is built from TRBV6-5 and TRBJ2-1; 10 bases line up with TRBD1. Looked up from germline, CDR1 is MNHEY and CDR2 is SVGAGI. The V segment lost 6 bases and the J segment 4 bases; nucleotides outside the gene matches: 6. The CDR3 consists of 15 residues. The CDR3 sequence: CASSKRDRGYNEQFF. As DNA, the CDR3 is TGTGCCAGCAGCAAGCGGGACAGGGGATACAATGAGCAGTTCTTC.

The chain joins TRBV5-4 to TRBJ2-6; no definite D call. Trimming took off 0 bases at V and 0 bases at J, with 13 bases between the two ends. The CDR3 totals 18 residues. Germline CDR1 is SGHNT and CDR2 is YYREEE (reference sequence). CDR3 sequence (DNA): TGTGCCAGCAGCTTGGTTTCCAGCGCGGACTCTGGGGCCAACGTCCTGACTTTC. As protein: CASSLVSSADSGANVLTF.

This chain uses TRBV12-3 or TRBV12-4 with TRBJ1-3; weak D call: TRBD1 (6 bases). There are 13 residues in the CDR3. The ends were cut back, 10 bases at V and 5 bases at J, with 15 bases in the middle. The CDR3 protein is CAILLQGRNTIYF. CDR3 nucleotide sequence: TGTGCCATCCTCTTACAGGGTAGAAACACCATATATTTT.